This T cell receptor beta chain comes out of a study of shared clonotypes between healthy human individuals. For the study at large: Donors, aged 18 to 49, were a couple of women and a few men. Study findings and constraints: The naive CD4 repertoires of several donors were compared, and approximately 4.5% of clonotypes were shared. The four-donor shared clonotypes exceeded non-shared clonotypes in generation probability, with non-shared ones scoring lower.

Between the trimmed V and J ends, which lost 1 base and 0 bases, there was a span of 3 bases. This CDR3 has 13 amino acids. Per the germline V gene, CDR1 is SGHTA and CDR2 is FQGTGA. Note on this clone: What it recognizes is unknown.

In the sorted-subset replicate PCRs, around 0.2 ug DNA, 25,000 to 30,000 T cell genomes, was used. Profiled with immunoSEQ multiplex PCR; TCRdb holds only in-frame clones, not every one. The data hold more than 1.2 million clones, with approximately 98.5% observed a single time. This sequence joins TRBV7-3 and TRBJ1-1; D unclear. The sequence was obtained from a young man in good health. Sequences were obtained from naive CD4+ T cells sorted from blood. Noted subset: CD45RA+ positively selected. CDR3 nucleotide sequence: TGTGCCAGCAGCTTAAGTGTGAACACTGAAGCTTTCTTT. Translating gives CASSLSVNTEAFF.